This entry lists 23 T cell receptor beta chains sequenced from one sample in a study of blood T cell repertoires in COVID-19. Profiling relied on immunoSEQ multiplex PCR, and the TCRdb table lists in-frame clones only, not all of them. Here the sample spans approximately 280,000 clones, nearly 90% being singletons. The sample consisted of PBMCs or T cells enriched from blood (not recorded which). The source of these receptors is a woman aged 18-29 years with acute COVID-19.

In this sample, this clone turned up once. CDR3 sequence: CASSFDKEETQYF. In DNA form, the CDR3 reads TGTGCCAGCAGTTTCGACAAAGAAGAGACCCAGTACTTC. The chain uses TRBV12-3 or TRBV12-4 and TRBJ2-5; D unresolved. CDR3 length: 13 residues. The V gene lost 3 bases and the J gene lost 3 bases, with 8 bases spanning the gap.

The rearrangement links TRBV7-2 to TRBJ2-1; TRBD2 might be the D (6 bases). Germline CDR1 SGHTA, CDR2 FQGNSA. Trimming removed 5 bases at V and 5 bases at J, with 13 bases between. The CDR3 loop spans 14 amino acids. The CDR3 bases are TGTGCCAGCAGCAAAAGGAGGGTTAACAATGAGCAGTTCTTC. Protein: CASSKRRVNNEQFF.

The V gene is TRBV5-4, the J gene TRBJ1-6; TRBD1 is a possible D gene (6 bases). CDR3 length: 14 amino acids. Between the trimmed V and J ends, which lost 4 bases and 6 bases, there was a span of 11 bases. CDR1 SGHNT and CDR2 YYREEE come from the germline V gene (reference sequence). The CDR3 spells CASSLVDSNSPLHF. The CDR3 nucleotides read TGTGCCAGCAGCCTGGTGGACAGTAATTCACCCCTCCACTTT.

V gene TRBV11-2 combines with J gene TRBJ2-7, with D unresolved. The length of the CDR3 is 14 residues. In germline, CDR1 is SGHAT, CDR2 FQNNGV. Deletions cut 0 bases from V and 0 bases from J, with 6 bases between. As DNA, the CDR3 is TGTGCCAGCAGCTTAGAGGTCAGCTCCTACGAGCAGTACTTC. Translated, it gives CASSLEVSSYEQYF.

CDR3 bases: TGTGCCAGCAGCCACGGGAGGGCCGGCGCAGATACGCAGTATTTT. As protein: CASSHGRAGADTQYF. The rearrangement uses TRBV14 and TRBJ2-3; 8 bases line up with TRBD2. J gave up 4 bases and V 3 bases, and 6 bases lay outside the gene matches. Per the germline V gene, CDR1 is SGHDN and CDR2 is FVKESK. The CDR3 runs 15 residues.

As to this clone: Distinct nucleotide sequences in the sample also encode this CDR3. This chain uses TRBV7-6 with TRBJ1-6, with D possibly matching TRBD1 (5 bases). In germline, CDR1 is SGHVS, CDR2 FNYEAQ. Trimming pared 1 base from V and 8 bases from J, leaving 6 bases between. The CDR3 runs 13 residues. The CDR3 sequence is CASSLGGDSPLHF. The CDR3 DNA follows: TGTGCCAGCAGCTTAGGGGGGGATTCACCCCTCCACTTT.

V usage is TRBV5-4 and J usage is TRBJ2-5; 8 nucleotides align to TRBD2. Germline assignment: CDR1 SGHNT and CDR2 YYREEE (reference sequence). CDR3 length equals 14 residues. With 1 base clipped from V and 5 bases from J, the junction kept 4 bases outside the gene matches. The CDR3 DNA reads TGTGCCAGCAGCTTGACGGGACTAGAGGAGACCCAGTACTTC. As protein: CASSLTGLEETQYF.

The chain carries TRBV5-1 and TRBJ1-3; 7 bases are shared with TRBD1. V gave up 4 bases and J gave up 0 bases; unmatched junction bases: 10. This CDR3 is built from 17 residues. Per germline, CDR1 SGHRS and CDR2 YFSETQ. The CDR3 loop reads CASSLKTGAVSGNTIYF. As DNA, the CDR3 is TGCGCCAGCAGCCTGAAAACAGGGGCAGTCTCTGGAAACACCATATATTTT.

The chain joins TRBV6-1 to TRBJ2-7; D is perhaps TRBD1 (7 bases). This CDR3 spans 14 amino acids. V was pared by 2 bases and J by 3 bases, with 11 bases between. Germline assignment: CDR1 MNHNS and CDR2 SASEGT. In DNA, the CDR3 is TGTGCCAGCAGTGAACAGGGGGGCCTCTACGAGCAGTACTTC. Its protein is CASSEQGGLYEQYF.

CDR3 amino acids: CASRQGQYGELFF. CDR3 DNA sequence: TGTGCCAGCAGGCAGGGACAGTACGGGGAGCTGTTTTTT. The V gene is TRBV6-5, the J gene TRBJ2-2; 7 nucleotides match TRBD1. V trimming: 6 bases; J trimming: 7 bases; junction bases outside the gene matches: 5. This CDR3 contains 13 residues. From germline, CDR1 is MNHEY and CDR2 SVGAGI.

A remark on this clone: Relative to the germline gene, one junction end is altered; a read error may explain this. The V and J genes are TRBV11-2 and TRBJ1-3; D is ambiguous. CDR1 and CDR2 (germline): SGHAT, FQNNGV. The CDR3 is made up of 12 amino acids. CDR3 residues: CASLEAGDTIYF. CDR3 coding DNA: TGTGCCAGCTTGGAGGCTGGAGACACCATATATTTT.

This clone was recorded a few times. The V and J genes are TRBV6-5 and TRBJ1-3; 7 nucleotides agree with TRBD1. With 10 bases clipped from V and 8 bases from J, the junction kept 14 bases outside the gene matches. The CDR3 loop spans 14 amino acids. The germline gives CDR1 MNHEY, CDR2 SVGAGI. Written as DNA, the CDR3 is TGTGCCACCCGATGGACAGGCATCATGGACACCATATATTTT. This sequence encodes CATRWTGIMDTIYF.

The rearrangement links TRBV4-1 to TRBJ2-7; 11 bases fit TRBD2. With 4 bases clipped from V and 3 bases from J, the junction kept 11 bases outside the gene matches. Germline V gene lookup returns CDR1 MGHRA and CDR2 YSYEKL. The CDR3 covers 17 residues. CDR3 sequence: CASSRTSGRDLLYEQYF. The CDR3 DNA follows: TGCGCCAGCAGCCGAACTAGCGGGAGAGACCTACTCTACGAGCAGTACTTC.

The chain employs TRBV19 and TRBJ2-1; TRBD2 matches at 10 bases. The CDR3 length is 19 residues. Germline lookup yields CDR1 LNHDA and CDR2 SQIVND (reference sequence). With V trimmed by 3 bases and J by 5 bases, 16 bases remained unmatched. The CDR3 sequence: CASSIGGGPGLASNNEQFF. The DNA for the CDR3 is TGTGCCAGTAGTATCGGGGGGGGACCGGGACTAGCGTCCAACAATGAGCAGTTCTTC. The full variable domain, its missing parts supplied by reference TRBV19 and TRBJ2-1, is DGGITQSPKYLFRKEGQNVTLSCEQNLNHDAMYWYRQDPGQGLRLIYYSQIVNDFQKGDIAEGYSVSREKKESFPLTVTSAQKNPTAFYLCASSIGGGPGLASNNEQFFGPGTRLTVL.

The rearrangement joins TRBV7-2 to TRBJ1-5, with TRBD1 identical over 7 bases. The junction had 11 bases not matched to a gene; V was cut back by 1 base and J by 5 bases. The CDR3 has 17 residues. Germline lookup yields CDR1 SGHTA and CDR2 FQGNSA. The CDR3 spells CASSLGTGPVGDQPQHF. CDR3 nucleotide sequence: TGTGCCAGCAGCTTAGGGACAGGCCCCGTGGGGGATCAGCCCCAGCATTTT. The variable domain in full, completed from reference TRBV7-2 and TRBJ1-5, reads GAGVSQSPSNKVTEKGKDVELRCDPISGHTALYWYRQSLGQGLEFLIYFQGNSAPDKSGLPSDRFSAERTGGSVSTLTIQRTQQEDSAVYLCASSLGTGPVGDQPQHFGDGTRLSIL.

The rearrangement links TRBV29-1 to TRBJ2-7; 10 bases fit TRBD1. The ends lost 4 bases at V and 4 bases at J; junction bases unmatched: 4. This CDR3 spans 13 amino acids. CDR1 and CDR2 (germline): SQVTM, ANQGSEA. The CDR3 protein is CSVVWDRGYEQYF. CDR3 in DNA: TGCAGCGTTGTTTGGGACAGGGGTTACGAGCAGTACTTC.

This clone showed up just once. The chain couples TRBV10-1 to TRBJ2-7; 7 nucleotides match TRBD1. Germline values: CDR1 WNHNN, CDR2 SYGVQD (reference sequence). The CDR3 spans 11 residues. With 10 bases clipped from V and 4 bases from J, the junction kept 4 bases outside the gene matches. For the CDR3, the DNA is TGCGCCACTTCGACAGGGTACGAGCAGTACTTC. Translation: CATSTGYEQYF.

The chain carries TRBV5-6 and TRBJ2-5, with TRBD1 as a possible D gene (7 bases). Germline loops: CDR1 SGHDT, CDR2 YYEEEE. CDR3 size: 14 residues. V lost 6 bases and J 4 bases, leaving 16 bases between the germline ends. CDR3 sequence reads: CASIRQGLRETQYF. The CDR3, as DNA: TGTGCCAGCATACGACAGGGACTGAGAGAGACCCAGTACTTC.

The rearrangement uses TRBV19 and TRBJ1-5, with no clear D. Germline values: CDR1 LNHDA, CDR2 SQIVND (reference sequence). V was pared by 5 bases and J by 3 bases, with 8 bases between. This CDR3 region has 13 residues. CDR3 bases: TGTGCCAGTAGTTTGCAGGTCAATCAGCCCCAGCATTTT. It is translated as CASSLQVNQPQHF. The full variable domain, completed using reference TRBV19 and TRBJ1-5, is DGGITQSPKYLFRKEGQNVTLSCEQNLNHDAMYWYRQDPGQGLRLIYYSQIVNDFQKGDIAEGYSVSREKKESFPLTVTSAQKNPTAFYLCASSLQVNQPQHFGDGTRLSIL.

This clone has only one observation. The identical CDR3 is also encoded by other nucleotide sequences in the sample. The J gene is TRBJ2-1, the V gene TRBV28; 11 bases are shared with TRBD2. Germline lookup yields CDR1 MDHEN and CDR2 SYDVKM. Losses at the gene ends were 7 bases for V and 5 bases for J; bases not matched to a gene: 4. The CDR3 has 14 residues. CDR3 protein: CASNLAGGDNEQFF. The CDR3 DNA reads as TGTGCCAGCAACCTAGCGGGAGGAGACAATGAGCAGTTCTTC.

Notes on this clone: The sample holds other DNA sequences that translate to the same CDR3. V and J are TRBV28 and TRBJ2-1; 9 nucleotides align to TRBD2. J gave up 7 bases and V 6 bases, and 7 bases lay outside the gene matches. Per the germline V gene, CDR1 is MDHEN and CDR2 is SYDVKM. CDR3 length equals 14 residues. The CDR3 protein is CASSLSGGTNEQFF. CDR3 sequence (DNA): TGTGCCAGCAGCCTTAGCGGGGGAACTAATGAGCAGTTCTTC.

This chain joins TRBV25-1 and TRBJ2-1; D ambiguous. Germline V gene sequence: CDR1 MGHDK, CDR2 SYGVNS. V lost 8 bases to trimming and J lost 8 bases, with 10 bases between them. The CDR3 contains 11 residues. The CDR3 coding sequence is TGTGCCAGCGGTCCTTCGGATGAGCAGTTCTTC. Protein: CASGPSDEQFF.

This chain uses TRBV2 with TRBJ1-2; weak D call: TRBD1 (6 bases). In germline, CDR1 is SNHLY, CDR2 FYNNEI. The CDR3 covers 14 residues. V was cut by 5 bases and J by 1 base, with 11 bases left in between. CDR3: CASSKGGGNYGYTF. The CDR3 DNA is TGTGCCAGCAGTAAAGGGGGGGGTAACTATGGCTACACCTTC. The full variable domain, in which reference TRBV2 and TRBJ1-2 provide the parts outside the CDR3, is EPEVTQTPSHQVTQMGQEVILRCVPISNHLYFYWYRQILGQKVEFLVSFYNNEISEKSEIFDDQFSVERPDGSNFTLKIRSTKLEDSAMYFCASSKGGGNYGYTFGSGTRLTVV.